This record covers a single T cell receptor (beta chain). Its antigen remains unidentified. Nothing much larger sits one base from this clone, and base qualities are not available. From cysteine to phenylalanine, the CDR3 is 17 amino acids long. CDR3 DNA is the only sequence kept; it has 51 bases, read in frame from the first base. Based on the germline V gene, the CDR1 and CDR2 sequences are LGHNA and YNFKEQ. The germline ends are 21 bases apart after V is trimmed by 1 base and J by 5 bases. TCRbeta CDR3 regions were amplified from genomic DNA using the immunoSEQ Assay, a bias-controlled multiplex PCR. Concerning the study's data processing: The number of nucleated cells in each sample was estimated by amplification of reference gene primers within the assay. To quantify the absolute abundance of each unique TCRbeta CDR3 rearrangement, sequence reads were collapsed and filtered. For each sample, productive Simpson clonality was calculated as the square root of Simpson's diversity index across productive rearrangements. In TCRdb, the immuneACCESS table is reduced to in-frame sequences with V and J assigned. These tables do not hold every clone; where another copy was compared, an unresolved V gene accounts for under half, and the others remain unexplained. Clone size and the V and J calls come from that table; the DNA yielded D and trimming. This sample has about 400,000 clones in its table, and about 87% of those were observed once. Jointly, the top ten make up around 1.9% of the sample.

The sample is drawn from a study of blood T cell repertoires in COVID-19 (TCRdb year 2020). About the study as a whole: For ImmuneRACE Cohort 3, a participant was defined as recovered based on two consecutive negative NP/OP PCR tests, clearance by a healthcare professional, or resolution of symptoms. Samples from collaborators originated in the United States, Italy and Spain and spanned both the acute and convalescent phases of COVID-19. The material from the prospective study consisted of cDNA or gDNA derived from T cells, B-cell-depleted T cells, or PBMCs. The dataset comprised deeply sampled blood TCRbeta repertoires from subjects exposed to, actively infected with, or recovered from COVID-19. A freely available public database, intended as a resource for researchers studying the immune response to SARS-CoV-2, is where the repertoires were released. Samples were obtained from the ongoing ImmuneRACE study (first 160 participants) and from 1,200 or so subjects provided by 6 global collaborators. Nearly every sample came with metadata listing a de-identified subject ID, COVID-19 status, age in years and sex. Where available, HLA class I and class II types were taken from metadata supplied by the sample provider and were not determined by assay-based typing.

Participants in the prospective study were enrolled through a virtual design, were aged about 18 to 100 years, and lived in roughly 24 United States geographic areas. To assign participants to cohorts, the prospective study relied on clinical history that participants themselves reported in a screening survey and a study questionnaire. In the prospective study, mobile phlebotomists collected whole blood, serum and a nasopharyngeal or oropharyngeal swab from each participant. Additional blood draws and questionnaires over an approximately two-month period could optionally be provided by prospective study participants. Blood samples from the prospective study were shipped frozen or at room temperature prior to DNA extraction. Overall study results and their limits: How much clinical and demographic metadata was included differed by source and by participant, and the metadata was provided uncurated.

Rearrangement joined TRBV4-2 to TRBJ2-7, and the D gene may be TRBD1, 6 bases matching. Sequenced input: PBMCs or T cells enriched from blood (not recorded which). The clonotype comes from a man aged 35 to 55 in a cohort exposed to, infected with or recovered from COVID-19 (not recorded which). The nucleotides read TGTGCCAGCAGCCAAGCCGGGCAGGGGACGCCCCTTGACGAGCAGTACTTC. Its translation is CASSQAGQGTPLDEQYF.